This T cell receptor (beta chain) was sequenced in a study of Graves' ophthalmopathy and Graves' hyperthyroidism. Study findings and constraints: Most thyroid clonotypes expanded beyond 0.001 frequency were also found in blood.

About this clonotype: The antigen is not known.

Uncontrolled infections, other autoimmune diseases, pregnancy or lactation barred patients from enrollment. Patients were diagnosed from clinical symptoms, serum thyroxine, TRAb, thyroid ultrasound and orbital computed tomography. Investigators amplified TCR beta CDR3 regions from RNA transcripts. The first-round RT-PCR employed HTBI primers together with the Qiagen OneStep RT-PCR kit. A multiplex PCR was then performed as the second round. Each CDR3 protein is one row after TCRdb ran MiXCR on the multiplex PCR reads. Of around 1.1 million distinct CDR3 sequences in the sample, roughly two fifths were seen once. V lost 1 base and J lost 6, with 19 bases in between. The CDR3 contains 16 residues. CDR1 is SGHTA and CDR2 is FQGNSA in the germline V gene.

Sequenced sample: peripheral blood or thyroid tissue (not recorded which). The chain joins TRBV7-2 to TRBJ2-7; tentatively, D is TRBD1 (6 bases). The receptor was isolated from an adult man with Graves' hyperthyroidism. CDR3 coding DNA: TGTGCCAGCAGCTTAGAAGGAACAGGGCATTCTCTCGAGCAGTACTTC. This encodes CASSLEGTGHSLEQYF.